Presented here are 23 T cell receptor beta chains from one specimen sequenced in a study of OX40 agonist ivuxolimab in advanced cancers. The assay was immunoSEQ multiplex PCR, and TCRdb's table has in-frame clones only and misses some. Of about 15,000 clones in the sample, 92% were seen once. Here the sequenced sample was CD4+ or CD8+ T cells sorted from blood, taken in a trial of the OX40 agonist ivuxolimab. All receptors derive from an adult with an advanced solid tumor such as melanoma, head and neck, liver or kidney cancer.

V is TRBV5-4 and J is TRBJ2-1; D uncertain. Germline CDR1 is SGHNT and CDR2 is YYREEE (reference sequence). The V end was cut by 1 base, the J end by 0 bases, with 5 bases between. The CDR3 has 14 residues. The CDR3 DNA reads TGTGCCAGCAGCTTGCCTAGCTCCTACAATGAGCAGTTCTTC. Translated, it gives CASSLPSSYNEQFF. The full variable domain, its missing parts supplied by reference TRBV5-4 and TRBJ2-1, is ETGVTQSPTHLIKTRGQQVTLRCSSQSGHNTVSWYQQALGQGPQFIFQYYREEENGRGNFPPRFSGLQFPNYSSELNVNALELDDSALYLCASSLPSSYNEQFFGPGTRLTVL.

This rearrangement joins TRBV4-3 to TRBJ1-2; 7 bases agree with TRBD1. Germline V gene data show CDR1 as LGHNA and CDR2 as YSLEER. The CDR3 loop spans 14 amino acids. V was clipped by 4 bases and J by 8 bases; unmatched bases: 10. This CDR3 is CASSPYRGFPGYTF. Here the CDR3 DNA reads TGCGCCAGCAGCCCCTACAGGGGATTTCCGGGCTACACCTTC.

The chain employs TRBV6-6 and TRBJ2-5; a weak D match, TRBD1 (5 bases). V lost 2 bases and J lost 4, with 11 bases in between. The CDR3 covers 14 residues. Germline assignment: CDR1 MNHNY and CDR2 SVGAGI (reference sequence). CDR3 nucleotide sequence: TGTGCCAGCAGTTACCTGGGGCTAGGAGAGACCCAGTACTTC. Amino acid sequence: CASSYLGLGETQYF.

V and J are TRBV9 and TRBJ1-2; D unclear. Germline V CDR1 and CDR2: SGDLS, YYNGEE. This CDR3 is built from 12 residues. Trimming cost V 5 bases and J 6 bases, with 11 bases left between them. CDR3 sequence: CASRDHFDGYTF. CDR3 DNA sequence: TGTGCCAGCAGAGACCACTTCGATGGCTACACCTTC.

The chain joins TRBV9 to TRBJ2-7; 7 bases align to TRBD2. The CDR3 is 13 amino acids. CDR1 and CDR2 from the germline V gene are SGDLS and YYNGEE. V shed 4 bases, J shed 2 bases, and the junction held 3 bases outside the gene matches. CDR3 coding DNA: TGTGCCAGCAGCTTAGGGACTACCTACGAGCAGTACTTC. Its translation: CASSLGTTYEQYF.

This clone was recorded once. This CDR3 reads CASSQARVGGPLNEQFF. The DNA for the CDR3 is TGCGCCAGCAGCCAAGCCCGGGTAGGGGGGCCCCTCAATGAGCAGTTCTTC. The chain is built from TRBV4-3 and TRBJ2-1; the D gene could be TRBD1 or TRBD2 (6 bases each). This CDR3 region has 17 residues. Trimming shortened V by 1 base and J by 6 bases, and 19 bases separated the two germline ends. In germline, CDR1 is LGHNA, CDR2 YSLEER.

Written as DNA, the CDR3 is TGTGCCAGCAGTTCCACAGGGTCGGAGACCCAGTACTTC. It encodes CASSSTGSETQYF. This chain connects TRBV28 to TRBJ2-5; D is possibly TRBD1 (6 bases). The CDR3 extends over 13 amino acids. The germline CDR1 and CDR2 sequences are MDHEN and SYDVKM. With 4 bases removed from V and 5 bases from J, the gap between germline ends came to 11 bases.

The V gene is TRBV6-1, the J gene TRBJ1-2, with D possibly TRBD1 on 5 matching bases. Trimming took 8 bases from V and 3 from J, leaving 10 bases between them. CDR3 length: 12 amino acids. Germline CDR1 MNHNS, CDR2 SASEGT. CDR3 nucleotides: TGTGCCAGCTCTGCGGGACACTATGGCTACACCTTC. Its protein is CASSAGHYGYTF.

The CDR3 DNA follows: TGTGCCAGCAGTGAATACAGGATTAACTATGGCTACACCTTC. This codes for CASSEYRINYGYTF. V is TRBV6-5 and J is TRBJ1-2, with D maybe TRBD1 (5 bases). V was clipped by 5 bases and J by 1 base, with 11 bases between them. This CDR3 has 14 amino acids. Germline CDR1 reads MNHEY; CDR2 reads SVGAGI.

This clone was observed a single time. V and J are TRBV7-9 and TRBJ2-2, with TRBD1 matching over 7 bases. Looked up from germline, CDR1 is SEHNR and CDR2 is FQNEAQ (reference sequence). The CDR3 loop spans 17 amino acids. Losses at the gene ends were 2 bases for V and 8 bases for J; bases not matched to a gene: 14. The CDR3 here is CASSLSFQGEKLGELFF. The CDR3 DNA sequence: TGTGCCAGCAGCTTATCGTTTCAGGGGGAGAAGTTGGGGGAGCTGTTTTTT.

The chain combines TRBV7-9 with TRBJ2-1, with D tentatively TRBD2 (7 bases). The CDR3 is 15 residues long. Germline CDR1 SEHNR, CDR2 FQNEAQ (reference sequence). V lost 5 bases to trimming and J lost 1 base, with 12 bases between them. The CDR3 loop is CASSQGGASYNEQFF. CDR3 nucleotides: TGTGCCAGCAGCCAAGGGGGGGCATCCTACAATGAGCAGTTCTTC.

CDR3 in DNA: TGTGCCACCAGCATCAGACAGGGGCAAGGCTACACCTTC. It specifies CATSIRQGQGYTF. This chain joins TRBV15 and TRBJ1-2; TRBD1 matches 8 bases. V shed 4 bases and J 8 bases; nucleotides not matched to a gene: 6. The length of the CDR3 is 13 residues. CDR1 LNHNV and CDR2 YYDKDF come from the germline V gene (reference sequence).

V usage is TRBV6-5 and J usage is TRBJ1-1, with 7 positions matching TRBD1. Germline lookup yields CDR1 MNHEY and CDR2 SVGAGI. The CDR3 loop spans 13 amino acids. With V trimmed by 6 bases and J by 5 bases, 6 bases remained unmatched. The chain's CDR3 is CASRSGGRTEAFF. CDR3 nucleotide sequence: TGTGCCAGCAGATCAGGGGGAAGGACTGAAGCTTTCTTT.

This sequence joins TRBV18 and TRBJ2-3; 8 bases match TRBD2. V dropped 0 bases and J dropped 2; count of bases not matched to a gene: 1. CDR1 and CDR2 (germline): KGHSH, LQKENI. The CDR3 covers 15 residues. CDR3 sequence (DNA): TGTGCCAGCTCACCACCGGGACTAGTCACAGATACGCAGTATTTT. It encodes CASSPPGLVTDTQYF.

The sample holds one count of this clone. V gene TRBV30 combines with J gene TRBJ1-1; possible D gene TRBD1, 5 bases. This CDR3 comprises 13 residues. Germline V CDR1 and CDR2: GTSNPN, SVGIG (reference sequence). V lost 0 bases to trimming and J lost 9 bases, with 14 bases between them. The CDR3 DNA reads as TGTGCCTGGAGTGTCAGGCAGGGCGGAAAAGCTTTCTTT. This translates into CAWSVRQGGKAFF.

The DNA of the CDR3 is TGTGCCAGCAGTTACTCAAGCCCTGCCAGGCCTGGCGAGCAGTACTTC. Its translation is CASSYSSPARPGEQYF. The J gene is TRBJ2-7, the V gene TRBV6-7, with D unresolved. TRBV6-7 is assigned to the ORF class and has an uncertain function. The CDR3 spans 16 residues. V was clipped by 0 bases and J by 6 bases, with 18 bases between them.

This sequence joins TRBV6-1 and TRBJ1-1, with no clear D. V was trimmed by 3 bases and J by 4 bases, leaving 9 bases between them. The CDR3 is 13 amino acids. Germline CDR1 MNHNS, CDR2 SASEGT. CDR3 loop: CASSDPRGTEAFF. CDR3 coding DNA: TGTGCCAGCAGTGACCCTCGGGGCACTGAAGCTTTCTTT.

This clone was observed a handful of times. The chain recombines TRBV27 with TRBJ2-2; TRBD1 matches 9 bases. This CDR3 spans 16 amino acids. Germline CDR1 is MNHEY and CDR2 is SMNVEV (reference sequence). Trimming cost V 0 bases and J 5 bases; bases outside gene matches: 4. CDR3 DNA: TGTGCCAGCAGTTTATCGGCAGGGACAGGGACCGGGGAGCTGTTTTTT. This translates into CASSLSAGTGTGELFF.

CDR3 coding DNA: TGCGCCAGCGGGATCTCGGGACTAGCGGGAGTGTCGCGAGAGACCCAGTACTTC. Residues: CASGISGLAGVSRETQYF. The chain employs TRBV5-1 and TRBJ2-5, with 14 nucleotides matching TRBD2. This CDR3 is 18 amino acids long. The trim removed 7 bases at V and 4 bases at J, leaving 15 bases unmatched. Germline V lookup: CDR1 SGHRS, CDR2 YFSETQ.

V gene TRBV11-2 combines with J gene TRBJ1-1; D is uncertain. The CDR3 length is 13 residues. Germline V gene sequence: CDR1 SGHAT, CDR2 FQNNGV. The V and J ends lost 8 bases and 1 base respectively, with 11 bases between them. This chain's CDR3 is CASLSDGNTEAFF. The CDR3 DNA reads as TGTGCCAGCCTCTCCGACGGGAACACTGAAGCTTTCTTT. Full variable domain (rest looked up from reference TRBV11-2 and TRBJ1-1): EAGVAQSPRYKIIEKRQSVAFWCNPISGHATLYWYQQILGQGPKLLIQFQNNGVVDDSQLPKDRFSAERLKGVDSTLKIQPAKLEDSAVYLCASLSDGNTEAFFGQGTRLTVV.

The V gene is TRBV7-8, the J gene TRBJ2-3; D gene uncertain. The CDR3 consists of 14 residues. Germline V gene data show CDR1 as SGHVS and CDR2 as FQNEAQ. V lost 4 bases and J lost 0, with 8 bases in between. DNA of the CDR3: TGTGCCAGCAGCTCCCTTACTAGCACAGATACGCAGTATTTT. It encodes CASSSLTSTDTQYF.

This clone was detected once. This rearrangement joins TRBV4-3 to TRBJ2-3; 8 bases fit TRBD2. The CDR3 runs to 17 residues. V lost 0 bases to trimming and J lost 4 bases; unmatched junction nucleotides: 9. Germline CDR1 LGHNA, CDR2 YSLEER. As DNA, the CDR3 is TGCGCCAGCAGCCAAGATCGAGGGCCCGGGGGGGCAGATACGCAGTATTTT. Protein sequence: CASSQDRGPGGADTQYF.

As concerns this clone: A read error may account for a junction end that differs from germline. The same CDR3 arises from other DNA sequences in this sample as well. This chain uses TRBV4-1 with TRBJ1-2, with unresolved D. The CDR3 contains 13 residues. The germline CDR1 and CDR2 sequences are MGHRA and YSYEKL. The CDR3 spells CASSQVDNYGYTF. The CDR3 DNA reads TGCGCCAGCAGCCAAGTCGACAACTATGGCTACACCTTT.